A single sample gave rise to the 23 T cell receptor beta chains below, sequenced in a study of CD4 T cell repertoires in COVID-19. Using immunoSEQ multiplex PCR, the repertoire was profiled, and TCRdb retains in-frame clones only, with some absent. Here the sample spans about 75,000 clones, about four fifths being singletons. The sequenced sample was CD4+ T cells from peripheral blood, obtained after recovery from COVID-19. The source is a human donor who had COVID-19.

This sequence joins TRBV23-1 and TRBJ1-1; a weak D match, TRBD1 (6 bases). TRBV23-1 is assigned to the ORF class and has an uncertain function. Trimming pared 3 bases from V and 4 bases from J, leaving 15 bases between. There are 15 residues in the CDR3. The CDR3 sequence: CASSHVSGESTEAFF. Here the CDR3 DNA reads TGCGCCAGCAGTCACGTCTCAGGGGAAAGCACTGAAGCTTTCTTT.

This clone was seen a single time. The CDR3 nucleotides are TGTGCCAGCAGTTACTCGACAGGGCCGGAGCAGTACTTC. Translating it yields CASSYSTGPEQYF. J is TRBJ2-7 and V is TRBV6-5; 7 bases match TRBD1. J was trimmed by 7 bases and V by 0 bases; bases with no gene match: 3. Germline CDR1 reads MNHEY; CDR2 reads SVGAGI. This CDR3 has 13 amino acids.

This clone came up once. The rearrangement joins TRBV6-8 to TRBJ1-6; 7 bases map to TRBD1. The CDR3 length is 13 residues. The V gene end was trimmed by 4 bases and the J gene end by 7 bases; junction bases not matched to a gene: 1. The germline V gene encodes CDR1 MNHGY and CDR2 SAAAGT. The CDR3 loop is CASSLDRNSPLHF. The DNA for the CDR3 is TGTGCCAGCAGTTTGGACAGGAATTCACCCCTCCACTTT.

This clone showed up just once. The V call is TRBV7-9, the J call TRBJ2-1; TRBD1 agrees at 8 bases. Germline CDR1 SEHNR, CDR2 FQNEAQ (reference sequence). V gave up 1 base and J gave up 9 bases; unmatched junction bases: 5. The CDR3 covers 14 residues. CDR3 in DNA: TGTGCCAGCAGCTTAGGACAGGGGAACGCTGAGCAGTTCTTC. This encodes CASSLGQGNAEQFF.

The chain has TRBV2 and TRBJ2-6; either TRBD1 or TRBD2 may supply D (6 bases each). The V end lost 7 bases, the J end lost 4 bases, and 11 bases lay between the germline ends. The CDR3 covers 14 residues. Germline CDR1 reads SNHLY; CDR2 reads FYNNEI. Written as DNA, the CDR3 is TGTGCCAGCAACAGGGAGGTGGGGGCCAACGTCCTGACTTTC. It codes for CASNREVGANVLTF.

The sample holds a few counts of this clone. The chain is built from TRBV14 and TRBJ2-7; TRBD2 matches at 8 bases. This CDR3 is built from 16 residues. The V segment lost 6 bases and the J segment 2 bases; nucleotides outside the gene matches: 12. The V gene's germline CDR1 is SGHDN and CDR2 FVKESK. Written as DNA, the CDR3 is TGTGCCAGCAGTCGAACAGCGGGAGTCGTCACCTACGAGCAGTACTTC. This codes for CASSRTAGVVTYEQYF.

The genes are TRBV28 and TRBJ2-7; TRBD1 aligns across 7 bases. Germline values: CDR1 MDHEN, CDR2 SYDVKM. The CDR3 is 12 residues long. V was pared by 1 base and J by 11 bases, with 5 bases of the junction left unmatched. The DNA for the CDR3 is TGTGCCAGCAGTTTATTTACAGGGGCGGAGTACTTC. This translates into CASSLFTGAEYF. The full variable domain, in which reference TRBV28 and TRBJ2-7 provide the parts outside the CDR3, is DVKVTQSSRYLVKRTGEKVFLECVQDMDHENMFWYRQDPGLGLRLIYFSYDVKMKEKGDIPEGYSVSREKKERFSLILESASTNQTSMYLCASSLFTGAEYFGPGTRLTVT.

The chain joins TRBV6-2 or TRBV6-3 to TRBJ2-7; D unclear. V was cut by 5 bases and J by 5 bases, with 13 bases left in between. The CDR3 contains 13 residues. Germline CDR1 reads MNHEY; CDR2 reads SVGEGT. This CDR3 is CASSGPLGHEQYF. The CDR3 bases are TGTGCCAGCAGTGGACCCCTCGGCCACGAGCAGTACTTC.

CDR3 loop: CASSLDSVSTPRYF. The CDR3 DNA follows: TGCGCCAGCAGCTTGGATAGTGTTTCAACCCCTCGGTACTTC. The chain has TRBV5-1 and TRBJ2-4; D ambiguous. The V gene lost 0 bases and the J gene lost 15 bases, with 19 bases spanning the gap. This CDR3 spans 14 amino acids. Germline CDR1 is SGHRS and CDR2 is YFSETQ. The full variable domain, rest sourced from reference TRBV5-1 and TRBJ2-4, is KAGVTQTPRYLIKTRGQQVTLSCSPISGHRSVSWYQQTPGQGLQFLFEYFSETQRNKGNFPGRFSGRQFSNSRSEMNVSTLELGDSALYLCASSLDSVSTPRYFGAGTRLSVL.

A single count supports this clone. V is TRBV5-1 and J is TRBJ1-5; D perhaps matches TRBD1 (5 bases). CDR3 size: 15 residues. Deletions cut 4 bases from V and 3 bases from J, with 14 bases between. The germline gives CDR1 SGHRS, CDR2 YFSETQ. CDR3 nucleotides: TGCGCCAGCAGCGAGATGGGGCAGATCAATCAGCCCCAGCATTTT. Protein: CASSEMGQINQPQHF.

The genes are TRBV28 and TRBJ1-4; TRBD1 agrees at 7 bases. With 5 bases clipped from V and 6 bases from J, the junction kept 6 bases outside the gene matches. The CDR3 length is 14 residues. The germline V gene encodes CDR1 MDHEN and CDR2 SYDVKM. CDR3 in DNA: TGTGCCAGCAGTCCAGGGGGAGGCGATGAAAAACTGTTTTTT. Translating it yields CASSPGGGDEKLFF.

The rearrangement joins TRBV9 to TRBJ2-5, with D unclear. V was clipped by 4 bases and J by 0 bases, with 10 bases between them. Germline V gives CDR1 SGDLS, CDR2 YYNGEE. This CDR3 region has 14 residues. The DNA of the CDR3 is TGTGCCAGCAGCCCCCGGCCAGACCAAGAGACCCAGTACTTC. It translates to CASSPRPDQETQYF.

This rearrangement joins TRBV3-1 (or the pseudogene TRBV3-2) to TRBJ2-5; 12 positions match TRBD2. Germline V gives CDR1 LGHDT, CDR2 YNNKEL (reference sequence). This CDR3 spans 15 amino acids. V trimming: 4 bases; J trimming: 4 bases; junction bases outside the gene matches: 4. The CDR3 nucleotides are TGTGCCAGCAGCCTAGGACTAGCGGGACTAGAGACCCAGTACTTC. It translates to CASSLGLAGLETQYF.

The rearrangement links TRBV3-1 (or the pseudogene TRBV3-2) to TRBJ1-2; possibly TRBD1 for D (5 bases). CDR1 is LGHDT and CDR2 is YNNKEL in the germline V gene (reference sequence). Trimming took 1 base from V and 6 from J, leaving 12 bases between them. The CDR3 is 14 residues long. CDR3 nucleotides: TGTGCCAGCAGCCAAGCCCAGGGCCGGAATGGCTACACCTTC. This codes for CASSQAQGRNGYTF.

This chain uses TRBV6-5 with TRBJ2-5; D unresolved. The V and J ends lost 7 bases and 5 bases respectively, with 11 bases between them. The length of the CDR3 is 12 residues. The V gene's germline CDR1 is MNHEY and CDR2 SVGAGI. The CDR3 bases are TGTGCCAGCAAACGCCTCGCCGAGACCCAGTACTTC. Amino acid sequence: CASKRLAETQYF.

V is TRBV10-2 and J is TRBJ2-2, with D possibly being TRBD2 (6 bases). This CDR3 is 13 amino acids long. The V gene lost 6 bases and the J gene lost 7 bases, with 12 bases spanning the gap. From germline, CDR1 is WSHSY and CDR2 SAAADI. CDR3 nucleotide sequence: TGCGCCAGCAGGGAGGGAGCGGTCGGGGAGCTGTTTTTT. It yields the protein CASREGAVGELFF.

A single count supports this clone. The CDR3 here is CASSISVRGASGNTIYF. The CDR3 nucleotides read TGTGCCAGTAGTATAAGCGTCCGGGGGGCATCTGGAAACACCATATATTTT. This chain uses TRBV19 with TRBJ1-3, with D possibly being TRBD1 (6 bases). V lost 2 bases, J lost 1 base, and 15 bases lay in between. The CDR3 consists of 17 residues. Germline lookup yields CDR1 LNHDA and CDR2 SQIVND (reference sequence).

The CDR3 here is CASSPGLAGNEQFF. The CDR3 nucleotides are TGTGCCAGCAGCCCAGGACTAGCGGGGAATGAGCAGTTCTTC. V is TRBV11-3 and J is TRBJ2-1; 12 bases agree with TRBD2. CDR1 and CDR2 from the germline V gene are SGHNT and YENEEA. The CDR3 spans 14 residues. V shed 5 bases, J shed 7 bases, and the junction held 3 bases outside the gene matches.

The J gene is TRBJ2-7, the V gene TRBV19; 9 bases are a match to TRBD2. V shed 3 bases, J shed 2 bases, and the junction held 5 bases outside the gene matches. Germline values: CDR1 LNHDA, CDR2 SQIVND (reference sequence). This CDR3 contains 15 residues. CDR3 coding DNA: TGTGCCAGTAGTATTCAGGCTAGCGGGACCTACGAGCAGTACTTC. Translated: CASSIQASGTYEQYF.

The chain combines TRBV28 with TRBJ1-5; no definite D call. V gave up 3 bases and J gave up 7 bases, with 4 bases separating them. Germline CDR1 MDHEN, CDR2 SYDVKM. This CDR3 is 11 amino acids long. CDR3 sequence reads: CASSFKQPQHF. In DNA form, the CDR3 reads TGTGCCAGCAGTTTTAAGCAGCCCCAGCATTTT. Looking up the rest from reference TRBV28 and TRBJ1-5 gives the full variable domain: DVKVTQSSRYLVKRTGEKVFLECVQDMDHENMFWYRQDPGLGLRLIYFSYDVKMKEKGDIPEGYSVSREKKERFSLILESASTNQTSMYLCASSFKQPQHFGDGTRLSIL.

There are a few counts of this clone. The rearrangement links TRBV7-9 to TRBJ2-4, with 7 bases matching TRBD1. After removal of 5 bases from V and 0 bases from J, the junction contained 4 bases not matched to a gene. The CDR3 totals 15 residues. CDR1 and CDR2 from the germline V gene are SEHNR and FQNEAQ (reference sequence). Here the CDR3 DNA reads TGTGCCAGCAGCGAGGGACAGTTAGCCAAAAACATTCAGTACTTC. Its translation: CASSEGQLAKNIQYF. The full variable domain, with the rest looked up from reference TRBV7-9 and TRBJ2-4, is DTGVSQNPRHKITKRGQNVTFRCDPISEHNRLYWYRQTLGQGPEFLTYFQNEAQLEKSRLLSDRFSAERPKGSFSTLEIQRTEQGDSAMYLCASSEGQLAKNIQYFGAGTRLSVL.

V usage is TRBV2 and J usage is TRBJ2-5; D uncertain. The CDR3 covers 13 residues. In germline, CDR1 is SNHLY, CDR2 FYNNEI. The ends were cut back, 5 bases at V and 1 base at J, with 8 bases in the middle. As DNA, the CDR3 is TGTGCCAGCAGTTGGACGATCCAAGAGACCCAGTACTTC. Amino acids: CASSWTIQETQYF.

This sequence joins TRBV6-1 and TRBJ1-5; no firm D call. V was pared by 2 bases and J by 3 bases, with 11 bases between. The CDR3 is 15 amino acids. Germline V gives CDR1 MNHNS, CDR2 SASEGT. The CDR3 DNA sequence: TGTGCCAGCAGTGAAAACGGGGTTTCCAATCAGCCCCAGCATTTT. Translation gives CASSENGVSNQPQHF.